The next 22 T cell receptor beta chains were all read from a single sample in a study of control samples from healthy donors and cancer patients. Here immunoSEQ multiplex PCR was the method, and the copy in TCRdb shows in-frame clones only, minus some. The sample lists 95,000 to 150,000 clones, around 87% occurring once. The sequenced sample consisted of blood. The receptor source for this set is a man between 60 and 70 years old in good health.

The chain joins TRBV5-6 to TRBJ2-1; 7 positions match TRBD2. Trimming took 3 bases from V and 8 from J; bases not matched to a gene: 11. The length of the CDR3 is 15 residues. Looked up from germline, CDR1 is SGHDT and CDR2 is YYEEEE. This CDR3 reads CASSYKRDFRDEQFF. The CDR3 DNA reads TGTGCCAGCAGCTACAAGCGGGACTTTCGGGATGAGCAGTTCTTC.

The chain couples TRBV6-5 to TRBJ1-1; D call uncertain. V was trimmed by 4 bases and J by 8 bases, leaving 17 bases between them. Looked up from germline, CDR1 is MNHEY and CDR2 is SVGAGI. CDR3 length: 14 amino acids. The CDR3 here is CASSLRRAPLEAFF. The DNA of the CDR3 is TGTGCCAGCAGTTTGCGGCGGGCACCTTTGGAAGCTTTCTTT.

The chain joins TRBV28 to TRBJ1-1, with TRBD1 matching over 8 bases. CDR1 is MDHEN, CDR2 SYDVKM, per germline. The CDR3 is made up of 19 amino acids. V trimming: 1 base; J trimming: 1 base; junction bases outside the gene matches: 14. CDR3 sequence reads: CASSLSRVLDRVANTEAFF. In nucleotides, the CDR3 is TGTGCCAGCAGTTTATCGCGGGTCCTGGACAGGGTAGCGAACACTGAAGCTTTCTTT.

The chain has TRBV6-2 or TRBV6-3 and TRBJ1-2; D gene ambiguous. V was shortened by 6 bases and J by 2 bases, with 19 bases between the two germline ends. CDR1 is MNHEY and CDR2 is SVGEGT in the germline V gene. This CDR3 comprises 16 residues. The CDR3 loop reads CASSTARENTNYGYTF. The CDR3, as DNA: TGTGCCAGCAGCACCGCGAGGGAAAATACCAACTATGGCTACACCTTC.

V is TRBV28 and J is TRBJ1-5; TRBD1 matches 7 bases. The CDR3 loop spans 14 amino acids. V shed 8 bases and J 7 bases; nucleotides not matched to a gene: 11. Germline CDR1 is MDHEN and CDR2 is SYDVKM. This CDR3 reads CASAGDSYKQPQHF. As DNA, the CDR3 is TGTGCCAGCGCCGGGGACAGCTATAAACAGCCCCAGCATTTT.

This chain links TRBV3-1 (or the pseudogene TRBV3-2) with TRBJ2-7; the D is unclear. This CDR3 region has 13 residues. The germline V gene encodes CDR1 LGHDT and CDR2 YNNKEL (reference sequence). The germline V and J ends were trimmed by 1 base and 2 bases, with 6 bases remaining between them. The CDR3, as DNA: TGTGCCAGCAGCCAAGCTGGGCCCTACGAGCAGTACTTC. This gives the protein CASSQAGPYEQYF.

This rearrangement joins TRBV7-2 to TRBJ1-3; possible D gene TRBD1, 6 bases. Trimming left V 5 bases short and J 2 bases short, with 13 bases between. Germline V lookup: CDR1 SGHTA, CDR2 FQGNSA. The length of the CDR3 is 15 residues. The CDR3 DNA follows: TGTGCCAGCAGCCGTTTGACAGGCCCTGGAAACACCATATATTTT. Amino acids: CASSRLTGPGNTIYF. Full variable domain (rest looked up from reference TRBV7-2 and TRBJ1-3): GAGVSQSPSNKVTEKGKDVELRCDPISGHTALYWYRQSLGQGLEFLIYFQGNSAPDKSGLPSDRFSAERTGGSVSTLTIQRTQQEDSAVYLCASSRLTGPGNTIYFGEGSWLTVV.

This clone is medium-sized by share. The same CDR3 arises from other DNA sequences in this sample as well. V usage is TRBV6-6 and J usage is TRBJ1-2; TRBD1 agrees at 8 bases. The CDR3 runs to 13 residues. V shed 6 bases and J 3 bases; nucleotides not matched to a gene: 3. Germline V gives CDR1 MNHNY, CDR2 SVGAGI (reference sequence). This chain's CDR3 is CASSPTGDYGYTF. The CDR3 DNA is TGTGCCAGCAGCCCGACAGGGGACTATGGCTACACCTTC.

The CDR3 bases are TGTGCCAGCAGCCAAGGATCCCTCCCTAATTCACCCCTCCACTTT. Translating gives CASSQGSLPNSPLHF. The chain couples TRBV3-1 (or the pseudogene TRBV3-2) to TRBJ1-6; D is unclear. Germline lookup yields CDR1 LGHDT and CDR2 YNNKEL (reference sequence). This CDR3 has 15 amino acids. V gave up 1 base and J gave up 6 bases, with 10 bases separating them.

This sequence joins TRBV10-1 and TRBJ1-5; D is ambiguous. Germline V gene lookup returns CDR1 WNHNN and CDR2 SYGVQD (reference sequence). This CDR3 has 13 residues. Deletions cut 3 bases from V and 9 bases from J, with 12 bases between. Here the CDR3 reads CASSEVRSGPQHF. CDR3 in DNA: TGCGCCAGCAGTGAAGTCCGGAGTGGGCCCCAGCATTTT.

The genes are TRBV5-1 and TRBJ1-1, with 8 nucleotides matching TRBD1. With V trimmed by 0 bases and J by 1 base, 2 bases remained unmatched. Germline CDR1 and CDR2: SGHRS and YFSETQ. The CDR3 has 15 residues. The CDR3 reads CASSLDRGTNTEAFF. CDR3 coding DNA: TGCGCCAGCAGCTTGGACAGGGGGACGAACACTGAAGCTTTCTTT. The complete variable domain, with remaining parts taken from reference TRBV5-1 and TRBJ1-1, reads KAGVTQTPRYLIKTRGQQVTLSCSPISGHRSVSWYQQTPGQGLQFLFEYFSETQRNKGNFPGRFSGRQFSNSRSEMNVSTLELGDSALYLCASSLDRGTNTEAFFGQGTRLTVV.

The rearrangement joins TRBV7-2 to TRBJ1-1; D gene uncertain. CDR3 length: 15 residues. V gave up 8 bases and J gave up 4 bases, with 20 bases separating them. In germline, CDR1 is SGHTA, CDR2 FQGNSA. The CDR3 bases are TGTGCCAGCTCGAGGATGGGTACCACATCCACTGAAGCTTTCTTT. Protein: CASSRMGTTSTEAFF.

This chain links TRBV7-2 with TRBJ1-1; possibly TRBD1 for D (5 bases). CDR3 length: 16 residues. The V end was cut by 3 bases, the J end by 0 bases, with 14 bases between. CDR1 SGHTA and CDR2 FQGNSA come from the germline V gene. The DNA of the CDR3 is TGTGCCAGCAGCTTGATTAGGGGCGCTATGAACACTGAAGCTTTCTTT. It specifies CASSLIRGAMNTEAFF.

CDR3: CASSPLNTEAFF. CDR3 DNA sequence: TGTGCCAGCAGCCCCCTGAACACTGAAGCTTTCTTT. The chain recombines TRBV3-1 (or the pseudogene TRBV3-2) with TRBJ1-1; unclear D gene. The CDR3 consists of 12 residues. V was pared by 4 bases and J by 0 bases, with 3 bases between. Germline CDR1 LGHDT, CDR2 YNNKEL (reference sequence).

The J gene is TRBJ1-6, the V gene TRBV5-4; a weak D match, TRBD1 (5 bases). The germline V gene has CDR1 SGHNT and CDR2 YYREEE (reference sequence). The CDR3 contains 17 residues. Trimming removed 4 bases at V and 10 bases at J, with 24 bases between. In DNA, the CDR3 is TGTGCCAGCAGCCGGGGAGGCGCAGGGAGTGGGTTCTCACCCCTCCACTTT. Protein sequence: CASSRGGAGSGFSPLHF.

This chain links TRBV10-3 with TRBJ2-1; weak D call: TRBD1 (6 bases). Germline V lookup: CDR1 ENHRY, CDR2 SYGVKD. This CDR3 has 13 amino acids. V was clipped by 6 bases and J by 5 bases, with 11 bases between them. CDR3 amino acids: CAIRNRADNEQFF. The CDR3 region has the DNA TGTGCCATCAGAAACAGGGCCGACAATGAGCAGTTCTTC.

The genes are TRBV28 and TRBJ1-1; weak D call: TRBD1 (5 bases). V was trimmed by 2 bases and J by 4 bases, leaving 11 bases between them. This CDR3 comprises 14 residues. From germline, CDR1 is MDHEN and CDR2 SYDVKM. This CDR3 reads CASSLRQIATEAFF. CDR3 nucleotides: TGTGCCAGCAGTTTAAGACAGATTGCCACTGAAGCTTTCTTT.

The CDR3 here is CASSLQVRAEAFF. CDR3 DNA sequence: TGTGCCAGCAGTTTACAGGTTCGTGCTGAAGCTTTCTTT. The chain links TRBV12-3 or TRBV12-4 to TRBJ1-1; D uncertain. The CDR3 extends over 13 amino acids. V was cut by 2 bases and J by 6 bases, with 10 bases left in between.

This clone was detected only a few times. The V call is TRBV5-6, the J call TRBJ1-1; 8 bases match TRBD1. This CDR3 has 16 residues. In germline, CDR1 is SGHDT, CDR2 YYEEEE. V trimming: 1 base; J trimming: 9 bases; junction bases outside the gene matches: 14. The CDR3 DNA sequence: TGTGCCAGCAGCTTGAGTGGCTTGGGACAGGCCCGCAAAGCTTTCTTT. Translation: CASSLSGLGQARKAFF.

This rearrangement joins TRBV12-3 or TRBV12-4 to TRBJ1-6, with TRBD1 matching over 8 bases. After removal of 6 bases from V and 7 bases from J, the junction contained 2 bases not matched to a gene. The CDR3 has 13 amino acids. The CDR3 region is CASRTGGNSPLHF. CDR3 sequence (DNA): TGTGCCAGCAGAACAGGGGGAAATTCACCCCTCCACTTT.

The CDR3 loop is CASSFGTVITEAFF. The CDR3 DNA follows: TGTGCCAGCTCATTCGGGACAGTAATTACTGAAGCTTTCTTT. The chain recombines TRBV18 with TRBJ1-1; TRBD1 agrees at 7 bases. CDR1 KGHSH and CDR2 LQKENI come from the germline V gene. Losses at the gene ends were 5 bases for V and 5 bases for J; bases not matched to a gene: 8. The CDR3 length is 14 residues.

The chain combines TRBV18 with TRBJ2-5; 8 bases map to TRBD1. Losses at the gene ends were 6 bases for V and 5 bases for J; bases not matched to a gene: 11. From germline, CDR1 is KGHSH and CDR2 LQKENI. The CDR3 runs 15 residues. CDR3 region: CASSFSQGAVETQYF. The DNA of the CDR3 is TGTGCCAGCTCCTTCTCGCAGGGGGCAGTGGAGACCCAGTACTTC.